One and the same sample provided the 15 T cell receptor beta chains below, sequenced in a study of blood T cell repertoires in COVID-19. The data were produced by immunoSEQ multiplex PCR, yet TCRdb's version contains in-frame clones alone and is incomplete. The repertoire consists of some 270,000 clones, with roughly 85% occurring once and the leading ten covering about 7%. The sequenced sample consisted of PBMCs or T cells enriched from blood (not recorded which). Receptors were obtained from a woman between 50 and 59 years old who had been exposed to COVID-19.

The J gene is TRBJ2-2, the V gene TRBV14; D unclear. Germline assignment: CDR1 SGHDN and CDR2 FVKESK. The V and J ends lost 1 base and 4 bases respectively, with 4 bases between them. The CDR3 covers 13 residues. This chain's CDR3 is CASSQVSTGELFF. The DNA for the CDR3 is TGTGCCAGCAGCCAAGTGAGCACCGGGGAGCTGTTTTTT.

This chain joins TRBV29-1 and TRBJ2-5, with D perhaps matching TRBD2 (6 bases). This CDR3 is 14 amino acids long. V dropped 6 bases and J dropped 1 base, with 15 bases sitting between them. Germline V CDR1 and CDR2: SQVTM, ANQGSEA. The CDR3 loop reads CSVAFAGFQETQYF. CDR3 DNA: TGCAGCGTGGCCTTTGCGGGGTTCCAAGAGACCCAGTACTTC.

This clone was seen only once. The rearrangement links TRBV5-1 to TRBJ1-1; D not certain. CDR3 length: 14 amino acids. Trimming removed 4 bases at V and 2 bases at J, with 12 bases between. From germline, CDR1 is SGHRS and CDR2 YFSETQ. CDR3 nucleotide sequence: TGCGCCAGCAGCCCCCGGGTCGGAAACACTGAAGCTTTCTTT. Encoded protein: CASSPRVGNTEAFF.

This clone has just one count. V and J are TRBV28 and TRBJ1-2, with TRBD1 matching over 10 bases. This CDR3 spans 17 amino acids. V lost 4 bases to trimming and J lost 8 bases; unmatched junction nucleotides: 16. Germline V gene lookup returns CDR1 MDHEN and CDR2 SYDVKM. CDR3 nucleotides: TGTGCCAGCAGTTCCCCAGGGGACAGGGGAATGGTCGACGGCTACACCTTC. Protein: CASSSPGDRGMVDGYTF.

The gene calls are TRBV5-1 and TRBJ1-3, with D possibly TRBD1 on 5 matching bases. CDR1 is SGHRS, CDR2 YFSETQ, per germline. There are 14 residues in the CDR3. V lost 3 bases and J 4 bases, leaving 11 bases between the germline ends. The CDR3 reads CASSSTAWGNTIYF. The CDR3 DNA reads TGCGCCAGCAGCTCGACAGCTTGGGGAAACACCATATATTTT.

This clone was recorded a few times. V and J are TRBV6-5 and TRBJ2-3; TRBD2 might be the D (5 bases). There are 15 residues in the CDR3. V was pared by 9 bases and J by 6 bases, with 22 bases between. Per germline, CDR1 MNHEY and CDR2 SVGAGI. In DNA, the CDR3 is TGTGCCAGTTCCAGCGGCGGGCAGCGAAGCGATACGCAGTATTTT. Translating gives CASSSGGQRSDTQYF.

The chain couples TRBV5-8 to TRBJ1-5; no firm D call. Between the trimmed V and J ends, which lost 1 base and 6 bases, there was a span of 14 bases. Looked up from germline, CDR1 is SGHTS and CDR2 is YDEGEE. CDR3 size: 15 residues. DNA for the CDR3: TGTGCCAGCAGCTTGTATCCGGGTGCGGGTCAGCCCCAGCATTTT. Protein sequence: CASSLYPGAGQPQHF.

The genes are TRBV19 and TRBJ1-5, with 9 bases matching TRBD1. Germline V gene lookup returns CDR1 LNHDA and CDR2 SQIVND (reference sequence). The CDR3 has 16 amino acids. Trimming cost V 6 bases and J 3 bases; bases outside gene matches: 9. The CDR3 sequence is CASSKNRDRVNQPQHF. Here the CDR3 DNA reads TGTGCCAGTAGCAAGAACCGGGACAGGGTCAATCAGCCCCAGCATTTT.

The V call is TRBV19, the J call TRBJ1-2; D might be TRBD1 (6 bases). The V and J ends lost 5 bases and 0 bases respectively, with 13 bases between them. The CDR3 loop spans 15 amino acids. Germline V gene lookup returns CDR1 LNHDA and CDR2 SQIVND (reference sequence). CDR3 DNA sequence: TGTGCCAGTAGTCTCGACAGGCGACCTAACTATGGCTACACCTTC. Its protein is CASSLDRRPNYGYTF.

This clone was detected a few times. CDR3 coding DNA: TGTGCCAGCAGCGTCAGGGGGAACTCTGGAAACACCATATATTTT. It specifies CASSVRGNSGNTIYF. V is TRBV9 and J is TRBJ1-3; TRBD1 matches 7 bases. J gave up 0 bases and V 2 bases, and 2 bases lay outside the gene matches. This CDR3 has 15 amino acids. Germline V gene data show CDR1 as SGDLS and CDR2 as YYNGEE.

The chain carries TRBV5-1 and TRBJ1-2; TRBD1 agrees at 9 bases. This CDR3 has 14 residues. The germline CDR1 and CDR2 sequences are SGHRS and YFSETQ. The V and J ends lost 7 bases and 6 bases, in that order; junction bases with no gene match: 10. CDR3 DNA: TGCGCCAGCCATAACCGGGACAGGGAGGATGGCTACACCTTC. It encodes CASHNRDREDGYTF.

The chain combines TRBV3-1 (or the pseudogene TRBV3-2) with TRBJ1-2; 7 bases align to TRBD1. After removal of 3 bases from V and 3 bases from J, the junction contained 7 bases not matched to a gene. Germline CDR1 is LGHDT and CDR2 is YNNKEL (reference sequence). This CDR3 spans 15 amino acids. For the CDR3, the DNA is TGTGCCAGCAGCCACGTCGGGACAGTCGACTATGGCTACACCTTC. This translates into CASSHVGTVDYGYTF.

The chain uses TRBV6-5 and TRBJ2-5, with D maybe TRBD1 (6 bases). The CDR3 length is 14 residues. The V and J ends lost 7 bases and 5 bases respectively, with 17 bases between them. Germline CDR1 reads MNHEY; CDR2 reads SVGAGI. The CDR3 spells CASKGSQGRETQYF. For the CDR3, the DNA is TGTGCCAGCAAAGGGTCACAGGGACGGGAGACCCAGTACTTC.

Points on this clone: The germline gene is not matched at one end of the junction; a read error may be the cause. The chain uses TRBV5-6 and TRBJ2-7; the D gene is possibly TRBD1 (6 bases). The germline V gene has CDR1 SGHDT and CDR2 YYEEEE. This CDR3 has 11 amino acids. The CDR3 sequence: CASSLGAGEDF. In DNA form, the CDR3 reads TGTGCCAGCAGCCTAGGGGCAGGGGAAGACTTC.

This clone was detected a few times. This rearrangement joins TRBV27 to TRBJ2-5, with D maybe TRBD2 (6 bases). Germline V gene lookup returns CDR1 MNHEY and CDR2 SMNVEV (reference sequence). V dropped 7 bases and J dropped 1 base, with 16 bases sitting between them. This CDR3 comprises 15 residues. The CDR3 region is CASTAVAGIQETQYF. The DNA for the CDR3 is TGTGCCAGCACCGCCGTGGCGGGGATCCAAGAGACCCAGTACTTC.